This T cell receptor (beta chain) is from a study of T cell responses to AZD1222 COVID-19 vaccine. Profiled with immunoSEQ multiplex PCR; TCRdb holds only in-frame clones, not every one. The sample holds about 82,000 clones, roughly 84% seen once. Germline V gene lookup returns CDR1 MDHEN and CDR2 SYDVKM. The V end was cut by 5 bases, the J end by 0 bases, with 3 bases between. This CDR3 contains 12 residues. J is TRBJ2-3 and V is TRBV28; D gene ambiguous. The source of this sequence is an adult who received the AZD1222 COVID-19 vaccine. The sequences come from peripheral blood, collected 28 days after the second AZD1222 dose. The CDR3 nucleotides read TGTGCCAGCAGTACTAGCACAGATACGCAGTATTTT. It specifies CASSTSTDTQYF.